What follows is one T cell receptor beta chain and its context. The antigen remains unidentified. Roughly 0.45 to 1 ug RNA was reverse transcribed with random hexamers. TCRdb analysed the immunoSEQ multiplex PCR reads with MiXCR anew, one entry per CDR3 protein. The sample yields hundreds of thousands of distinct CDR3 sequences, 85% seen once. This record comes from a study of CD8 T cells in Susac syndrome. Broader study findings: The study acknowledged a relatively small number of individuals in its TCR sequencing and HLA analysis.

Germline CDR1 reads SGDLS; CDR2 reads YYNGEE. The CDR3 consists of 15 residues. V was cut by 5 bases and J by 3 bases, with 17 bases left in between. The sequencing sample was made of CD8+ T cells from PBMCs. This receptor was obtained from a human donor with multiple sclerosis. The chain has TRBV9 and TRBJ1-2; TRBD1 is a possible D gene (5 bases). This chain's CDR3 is CASSSPGRGDYGYTF. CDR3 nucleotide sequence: TGTGCCAGCAGTTCCCCGGGTAGGGGTGACTATGGCTACACCTTC.